A single T cell receptor (beta chain) is shown here with its context. What it binds is unknown. An equimolar mix of two oligonucleotides served as the beta constant-region primer for TRBC1 and TRBC2. Nested alpha and beta constant-region primers with the SP2 primer drove four PCR rounds on ligated cDNA. TCRdb itself ran the UMI-ligation and nested PCR reads through MiXCR, one entry per CDR3 protein. The table lists roughly 10,000 distinct CDR3 sequences, 4.5% to 6% of them singletons. CDR1 is SNHLY and CDR2 is FYNNEI in the germline V gene. V shed 6 bases and J 2 bases; nucleotides not matched to a gene: 9. The CDR3 is 17 amino acids. The sample originates from a study of naive and memory T cell subsets. Study observations and caveats: The power law exponent of TCR abundance differed between naive and memory cells.

Sequencing input: CD4+ TEMRA cells from blood. Subset in this sample: effector memory re-expressing CD45RA, CD45RA+ CD27-. The sequence was obtained from a human donor in good health. This rearrangement joins TRBV2 to TRBJ2-1, with TRBD2 matching 11 bases. DNA of the CDR3: TGTGCCAGCAGAGTCCAAGAGACTAGCGGGGCCTACAATGAGCAGTTCTTC. Translation: CASRVQETSGAYNEQFF.